These 16 T cell receptor beta chains share one sample of origin, sequenced in a study of blood T cell repertoires in COVID-19. Assay used: immunoSEQ multiplex PCR; TCRdb lists only in-frame clones, some missing. The sample lists 250,000 to 350,000 clones; 70% to 90% were seen once. The specimen was PBMCs or T cells enriched from blood (not recorded which). Receptors originate from a woman between 25 and 40 years old who had recovered from COVID-19.

The chain has TRBV28 and TRBJ1-4; D might be TRBD1 (5 bases). Looked up from germline, CDR1 is MDHEN and CDR2 is SYDVKM. The CDR3 consists of 14 residues. Trimming shortened V by 7 bases and J by 3 bases, and 12 bases separated the two germline ends. The CDR3 region is CASTMGGANEKLFF. The CDR3 DNA reads TGTGCCAGCACCATGGGGGGGGCTAATGAAAAACTGTTTTTT.

The rearrangement uses TRBV4-3 and TRBJ1-5; 10 bases agree with TRBD1. V shed 0 bases and J 3 bases; nucleotides not matched to a gene: 5. Germline lookup yields CDR1 LGHNA and CDR2 YSLEER. The CDR3 consists of 17 residues. CDR3 residues: CASSQDWGTGANQPQHF. The CDR3 nucleotides read TGCGCCAGCAGCCAAGATTGGGGGACAGGGGCCAATCAGCCCCAGCATTTT.

This rearrangement joins TRBV5-1 to TRBJ2-3, with D tentatively TRBD1 (5 bases). Deletions cut 7 bases from V and 2 bases from J, with 17 bases between. The CDR3 runs to 15 residues. Germline-derived CDR1 and CDR2 are SGHRS and YFSETQ. DNA for the CDR3: TGCGCCAGCCTTAAGGCAGGACAATACACAGATACGCAGTATTTT. Translation gives CASLKAGQYTDTQYF.

This chain connects TRBV6-2 or TRBV6-3 to TRBJ2-7; D unresolved. Germline V CDR1 and CDR2: MNHEY, SVGEGT. The CDR3 loop spans 14 amino acids. V dropped 5 bases and J dropped 0 bases, with 11 bases sitting between them. The CDR3 sequence: CASSQEMSSYEQYF. Written as DNA, the CDR3 is TGTGCCAGCAGTCAAGAGATGAGCTCCTACGAGCAGTACTTC.

This clone was counted a single time. This chain joins TRBV5-8 and TRBJ1-6, with D uncertain. Trimming took 4 bases from V and 6 from J, leaving 14 bases between them. The CDR3 contains 15 residues. Germline CDR1 and CDR2: SGHTS and YDEGEE. CDR3 coding DNA: TGTGCCAGCAGCCGCCGGGTCCAGCTTAATTCACCCCTCCACTTT. It codes for CASSRRVQLNSPLHF.

J is TRBJ1-1 and V is TRBV5-4; 10 bases agree with TRBD1. J was trimmed by 1 base and V by 5 bases; bases with no gene match: 8. This CDR3 contains 16 residues. Germline V lookup: CDR1 SGHNT, CDR2 YYREEE (reference sequence). DNA of the CDR3: TGTGCCAGCAGGAGGGGGGGACAGGGGAAGAACACTGAAGCTTTCTTT. It yields the protein CASRRGGQGKNTEAFF.

This chain connects TRBV19 to TRBJ2-7, with a possible D match to TRBD2 (6 bases). This CDR3 spans 15 amino acids. CDR1 is LNHDA and CDR2 is SQIVND in the germline V gene (reference sequence). The V end lost 5 bases, the J end lost 1 base, and 15 bases lay between the germline ends. CDR3 sequence reads: CASSRGGGDSYEQYF. CDR3 bases: TGTGCCAGTAGTCGGGGCGGCGGGGATTCCTACGAGCAGTACTTC.

The rearrangement links TRBV4-1 to TRBJ1-5, with D unresolved. Germline CDR1 reads MGHRA; CDR2 reads YSYEKL. With 0 bases removed from V and 4 bases from J, the gap between germline ends came to 7 bases. The CDR3 extends over 14 amino acids. The CDR3 loop is CASSQEENNQPQHF. The CDR3 DNA is TGCGCCAGCAGCCAAGAGGAGAATAATCAGCCCCAGCATTTT.

The genes are TRBV5-4 and TRBJ1-2; possible D gene TRBD1, 6 bases. The CDR3 has 16 amino acids. V lost 3 bases and J lost 7, with 22 bases in between. Germline CDR1 SGHNT, CDR2 YYREEE (reference sequence). CDR3 sequence: CASSWGPGSYDGGYTF. The CDR3 DNA reads as TGTGCCAGCAGCTGGGGGCCGGGCAGCTATGATGGTGGCTACACCTTC.

V and J are TRBV4-1 and TRBJ1-1; 9 nucleotides match TRBD1. Trimming at V came to 4 bases and at J to 4 bases, leaving 7 bases not matched to a gene. CDR1 MGHRA and CDR2 YSYEKL come from the germline V gene. CDR3 size: 15 residues. This CDR3 reads CASSRWDRDATEAFF. Here the CDR3 DNA reads TGCGCCAGCAGCCGCTGGGACAGGGACGCCACTGAAGCTTTCTTT.

The J gene is TRBJ2-2, the V gene TRBV4-2; TRBD1 might be the D (6 bases). The CDR3 is made up of 16 amino acids. The germline V gene encodes CDR1 LGHNA and CDR2 YNFKEQ. Trimming left V 4 bases short and J 1 base short, with 13 bases between. DNA of the CDR3: TGTGCCAGCAGCCTTGACAGGCTAGGGAACACCGGGGAGCTGTTTTTT. Amino acid sequence: CASSLDRLGNTGELFF.

This clone was picked up one time. The sample carries other DNA sequences with the same CDR3. CDR3 sequence (DNA): TGTGCCAGCAGTGATGGACAGTTAGATAATTCACCCCTCCACTTT. This sequence encodes CASSDGQLDNSPLHF. The rearrangement uses TRBV2 and TRBJ1-6; perhaps TRBD1 as D (6 bases). Germline V gene data show CDR1 as SNHLY and CDR2 as FYNNEI. V lost 3 bases and J lost 5, with 11 bases in between. The CDR3 totals 15 residues.

V is TRBV6-5 and J is TRBJ2-1, with 8 nucleotides matching TRBD1. With 4 bases clipped from V and 3 bases from J, the junction kept 5 bases outside the gene matches. CDR1 and CDR2 (germline): MNHEY, SVGAGI. CDR3 length: 15 amino acids. CDR3 protein: CASSSYGQGYNEQFF. The CDR3 region has the DNA TGTGCCAGCAGTTCTTATGGACAGGGCTACAATGAGCAGTTCTTC.

This clone was detected once. The chain carries TRBV4-1 and TRBJ1-5; maybe TRBD1 (5 bases). This CDR3 region has 14 residues. Deletions cut 7 bases from V and 4 bases from J, with 14 bases between. Per the germline V gene, CDR1 is MGHRA and CDR2 is YSYEKL. As DNA, the CDR3 is TGCGCCAGCACCGATTTTCCAGGGAATCAGCCCCAGCATTTT. This translates into CASTDFPGNQPQHF.

The chain recombines TRBV18 with TRBJ2-1; the match to TRBD1 covers 10 bases. Germline trimming cut 3 bases from V and 4 bases from J; bases unmatched to any gene: 6. The CDR3 runs to 16 residues. Germline loops: CDR1 KGHSH, CDR2 LQKENI. The DNA for the CDR3 is TGTGCCAGCTCACCTCTTGGACAGGGGGAGTACAATGAGCAGTTCTTC. Residues: CASSPLGQGEYNEQFF.

The rearrangement uses TRBV30 and TRBJ1-5; 7 bases are a match to TRBD1. The CDR3 spans 14 residues. With V trimmed by 4 bases and J by 0 bases, 3 bases remained unmatched. Germline loops: CDR1 GTSNPN, CDR2 SVGIG (reference sequence). This CDR3 reads CAWNRGGSNQPQHF. The CDR3, as DNA: TGTGCCTGGAACAGGGGAGGTAGCAATCAGCCCCAGCATTTT.